The sample holds a few counts of the clone carrying this T cell receptor (beta chain). The antigen remains unidentified. TCRdb re-called the 5' RACE reads through MiXCR, storing one row per CDR3 protein. Of approximately 250,000 distinct CDR3 sequences listed, 5.5% to 7.5% are singletons. The sample comes from a study of identical twins. Regarding the study as a whole: The abundant beta clonotypes from cord blood had fewer insertions, and memory repertoires had none of this.

This CDR3 spans 12 amino acids. Trimming cost V 10 bases and J 2 bases, with 11 bases left between them. The V gene's germline CDR1 is LGHDT and CDR2 YNNKEL (reference sequence). These same records also appear under a second study, on T cells expressing NK-cell markers.

Material: CD8+ T cells sorted from blood. This clonotype originated in a woman aged 18-29 years in good health. This rearrangement joins TRBV3-1 to TRBJ1-1; D ambiguous. The CDR3 DNA reads TGTGCCACCATGGCCAGAAACACTGAAGCTTTCTTT. Translation: CATMARNTEAFF.